A selection of T cell receptor beta chains follows, all from one sample in a study of control samples from healthy donors and cancer patients. The assay was immunoSEQ multiplex PCR, and TCRdb's table has in-frame clones only and misses some. The profile shows 150,000 or so clones, approximately 94% of them singletons. The sequenced sample was blood. These receptors were obtained from a woman aged 40 to 50 in good health. CDR3s leave out the opening cysteine and the closing phenylalanine or tryptophan. D genes are given only for firm matches.

v_gene	d_gene	j_gene	CDR3aa
TRBV6-1	.	TRBJ1-3	ASSEGSYSGNTIY
TRBV4-2	.	TRBJ1-1	ASSQDRPAEAF
TRBV7-2	.	TRBJ2-1	ASSRVSSGSYNEQF
TRBV7-2	.	TRBJ2-1	ASSLALPGAPQF
TRBV6-2/TRBV6-3	TRBD1	TRBJ2-7	ASSSTGFSYEQY
TRBV11-2	.	TRBJ1-3	ASSSSTSGNTIY
TRBV7-2	.	TRBJ2-7	ASSFPRGDGRNYEQY
TRBV11-3	.	TRBJ1-1	ASSLLRGTEAF
TRBV7-3	.	TRBJ2-1	ASSGDRYNEQF
TRBV6-5	.	TRBJ2-7	ASEARELREQY
TRBV7-2	.	TRBJ2-1	ASSPTDDNEQF
TRBV5-1	TRBD1	TRBJ2-2	ASSWDRGAGELF
TRBV5-8	.	TRBJ1-1	ASSLKIGGKAEAF
TRBV3-1/TRBV3-2	TRBD2	TRBJ2-3	ASSSTSGRATDTQY
TRBV12-5	.	TRBJ1-1	ASGPGGPTEAF
TRBV30	.	TRBJ1-4	AWSVLLGSEKLF
TRBV2	.	TRBJ1-2	ASSADDDNYGYT
TRBV14	.	TRBJ1-2	ASSQTNNYGYT
TRBV6-6	TRBD1	TRBJ1-2	ASGGIRDRANYGYT
TRBV7-9	.	TRBJ1-1	ASSLAYTEAF
TRBV5-1	.	TRBJ1-4	ASSQTSANEKLF
TRBV14	.	TRBJ1-4	ASSQTEATNEKLF
TRBV4-1	TRBD1	TRBJ2-7	ASSHPGQGGEQY
TRBV19	TRBD1	TRBJ1-4	ASSIDRGREKLF
TRBV10-3	.	TRBJ2-3	AISGQVPGTDTQY
TRBV4-3	.	TRBJ2-7	ASSQSRDIFFYEQY
TRBV19	.	TRBJ2-7	ASSSTGIYEQY
TRBV10-3	TRBD2	TRBJ2-5	AISESSGGALETQY